These 8 T cell receptor beta chains were all obtained from the same sample, sequenced in a study of blood T cell repertoires in COVID-19. Here immunoSEQ multiplex PCR was the method, and the copy in TCRdb shows in-frame clones only, minus some. The data hold 90,000 to 100,000 clones, with about 86% observed a single time. The sequenced sample consisted of peripheral blood. The source is a man aged 60 to 69 with acute or convalescent COVID-19.

The chain links TRBV6-5 to TRBJ1-1, with 7 positions matching TRBD1. The CDR3 loop spans 15 amino acids. CDR1 is MNHEY and CDR2 is SVGAGI in the germline V gene. The V gene end was trimmed by 5 bases and the J gene end by 1 base; junction bases not matched to a gene: 7. The DNA of the CDR3 is TGTGCCAGCAGTATAGAGGACAGGAAGAACACTGAAGCTTTCTTT. It translates to CASSIEDRKNTEAFF.

The V call is TRBV7-2, the J call TRBJ2-2, with 7 nucleotides matching TRBD2. The CDR3 spans 15 residues. V shed 5 bases and J 7 bases; nucleotides not matched to a gene: 10. From germline, CDR1 is SGHTA and CDR2 FQGNSA. Here the CDR3 reads CASSPRPSGGGELFF. CDR3 sequence (DNA): TGTGCCAGCAGCCCAAGGCCTAGCGGAGGCGGGGAGCTGTTTTTT.

This clone has a handful of counts. The gene calls are TRBV2 and TRBJ1-2; 8 bases fit TRBD1. Looked up from germline, CDR1 is SNHLY and CDR2 is FYNNEI. V shed 4 bases and J 2 bases; nucleotides not matched to a gene: 0. This CDR3 is 13 amino acids long. The CDR3 bases are TGTGCCAGCAGTGGGACAGGGAACTATGGCTACACCTTC. Its protein product is CASSGTGNYGYTF.

V is TRBV19 and J is TRBJ1-1; D might be TRBD1 (5 bases). The CDR3 runs to 14 residues. Trimming took 0 bases from V and 4 from J, leaving 9 bases between them. CDR1 is LNHDA, CDR2 SQIVND, per germline (reference sequence). The CDR3 DNA is TGTGCCAGTAGTATAGAAAGGGGAGGCACTGAAGCTTTCTTT. Translation gives CASSIERGGTEAFF.

The chain joins TRBV5-1 to TRBJ1-1; tentatively, D is TRBD1 (5 bases). Germline V gene data show CDR1 as SGHRS and CDR2 as YFSETQ. The CDR3 contains 18 residues. V lost 0 bases to trimming and J lost 1 base, with 19 bases between them. The CDR3 sequence: CASSLGSGAGLKNTEAFF. CDR3 nucleotide sequence: TGCGCCAGCAGCTTGGGTAGTGGGGCAGGCCTAAAGAACACTGAAGCTTTCTTT. The full variable domain, with the rest looked up from reference TRBV5-1 and TRBJ1-1, is KAGVTQTPRYLIKTRGQQVTLSCSPISGHRSVSWYQQTPGQGLQFLFEYFSETQRNKGNFPGRFSGRQFSNSRSEMNVSTLELGDSALYLCASSLGSGAGLKNTEAFFGQGTRLTVV.

The chain couples TRBV18 to TRBJ1-2; the D gene is possibly TRBD1 (5 bases). Germline values: CDR1 KGHSH, CDR2 LQKENI. V lost 1 base, J lost 3 bases, and 6 bases lay in between. This CDR3 spans 13 amino acids. The CDR3 nucleotides are TGTGCCAGCTCACCACGCAGGGACTATGGCTACACCTTC. Its translation: CASSPRRDYGYTF.

The chain joins TRBV6-5 to TRBJ2-2; D ambiguous. Between the trimmed V and J ends, which lost 8 bases and 0 bases, there was a span of 13 bases. The CDR3 totals 15 residues. Germline values: CDR1 MNHEY, CDR2 SVGAGI. CDR3 sequence: CASSLQQSNTGELFF. In DNA, the CDR3 is TGTGCCAGCTCCCTTCAACAGTCGAACACCGGGGAGCTGTTTTTT.

The chain carries TRBV2 and TRBJ2-3; the match to TRBD2 covers 7 bases. CDR3 size: 14 residues. CDR1 is SNHLY, CDR2 FYNNEI, per germline. Trimming at V came to 4 bases and at J to 7 bases, leaving 8 bases not matched to a gene. The CDR3 sequence is CASSGASGVYTQYF. Here the CDR3 DNA reads TGTGCCAGCAGTGGGGCTAGCGGAGTGTATACGCAGTATTTT.